The source of this T cell receptor beta chain is a study of cytomegalovirus exposure and HLA in healthy donors. Study-wide points: Later on, a genetic analysis was performed. It linked a missense variant in DCLRE1C with V- and J-gene trimming of TCR beta.

PCR employed 60 Vbeta and 13 Jbeta primers. TCRdb's copy holds only in-frame clones and misses some; the assay was immunoSEQ multiplex PCR. The sample has around 140,000 clones. Concerning this clone itself: What it binds is unknown.

Germline CDR1 is SGHRS and CDR2 is YFSETQ. Trimming stripped 0 bases from V and 6 bases from J, with 10 bases between. The CDR3 sequence is 14 residues long. The V call is TRBV5-1, the J call TRBJ1-3, with D tentatively TRBD1 (6 bases). What was sequenced was PBMCs. The TCR originated in a woman in her late teens or twenties in good health and CMV-seronegative. This CDR3 reads CASSLVQGENTIYF. The CDR3, as DNA: TGCGCCAGCAGCTTGGTACAGGGAGAAAACACCATATATTTT.